This entry lists 20 T cell receptor beta chains sequenced from one sample in a study of blood T cell repertoires in COVID-19. The method was immunoSEQ multiplex PCR; TCRdb's version includes in-frame clones alone and lacks a portion of them. Of around 130,000 clones listed, approximately 90% are singletons. The sequenced sample was peripheral blood. The receptor set was obtained from a human donor with COVID-19, enrolled during active disease. The donor label of this sample is uncertain.

The chain recombines TRBV29-1 with TRBJ1-3; a possible D gene is TRBD1 (5 bases). This CDR3 is built from 14 residues. CDR1 and CDR2 (germline): SQVTM, ANQGSEA. V gave up 6 bases and J gave up 0 bases, with 12 bases separating them. The CDR3 reads CSVLTDHSGNTIYF. The CDR3 coding sequence is TGCAGCGTACTGACAGACCACTCTGGAAACACCATATATTTT.

This clone was seen only a few times. V usage is TRBV29-1 and J usage is TRBJ2-7, with D uncertain. The germline gives CDR1 SQVTM, CDR2 ANQGSEA. This CDR3 is 12 amino acids long. V was pared by 4 bases and J by 4 bases, with 11 bases between. This CDR3 reads CSVGSGHYEQYF. CDR3 coding DNA: TGCAGCGTTGGAAGTGGGCATTACGAGCAGTACTTC.

The chain recombines TRBV28 with TRBJ1-3; TRBD1 matches at 8 bases. This CDR3 has 12 amino acids. The J segment lost 7 bases and the V segment lost 8 bases, leaving 4 bases of the junction unmatched. Germline V gene data show CDR1 as MDHEN and CDR2 as SYDVKM. CDR3 sequence: CASGSGGNTIYF. The CDR3 nucleotides read TGTGCCAGCGGTTCAGGGGGCAACACCATATATTTT.

The chain joins TRBV19 to TRBJ2-7; 8 bases are a match to TRBD1. V lost 4 bases to trimming and J lost 2 bases; unmatched junction nucleotides: 10. This CDR3 comprises 16 residues. Germline V gene data show CDR1 as LNHDA and CDR2 as SQIVND (reference sequence). CDR3 in DNA: TGTGCCAGTAGTACAGGACAGGGTATGACAACCTACGAGCAGTACTTC. It encodes CASSTGQGMTTYEQYF. The entire variable domain, with the rest obtained from reference TRBV19 and TRBJ2-7, is as follows: DGGITQSPKYLFRKEGQNVTLSCEQNLNHDAMYWYRQDPGQGLRLIYYSQIVNDFQKGDIAEGYSVSREKKESFPLTVTSAQKNPTAFYLCASSTGQGMTTYEQYFGPGTRLTVT.

The chain links TRBV18 to TRBJ1-2; 11 positions agree with TRBD1. CDR1 and CDR2 from the germline V gene are KGHSH and LQKENI. The CDR3 is 14 residues long. V shed 3 bases, J shed 8 bases, and the junction held 5 bases outside the gene matches. DNA of the CDR3: TGTGCCAGCTCACCCGGACAGGGGGCGGGAGGCTACACCTTC. Translated, it gives CASSPGQGAGGYTF. The complete variable domain, with remaining parts taken from reference TRBV18 and TRBJ1-2, reads NAGVMQNPRHLVRRRGQEARLRCSPMKGHSHVYWYRQLPEEGLKFMVYLQKENIIDESGMPKERFSAEFPKEGPSILRIQQVVRGDSAAYFCASSPGQGAGGYTFGSGTRLTVV.

This clone was detected only a few times. The chain recombines TRBV6-5 with TRBJ2-5, with a possible D match to TRBD2 (6 bases). Trimming removed 8 bases from V and 4 bases from J, with 14 bases in between. The length of the CDR3 is 13 residues. CDR1 and CDR2 from the germline V gene are MNHEY and SVGAGI. The CDR3 spells CASHRGIRETQYF. In nucleotides, the CDR3 is TGTGCCAGCCATCGGGGGATTCGAGAGACCCAGTACTTC.

The V and J genes are TRBV9 and TRBJ2-3; TRBD2 aligns across 13 bases. CDR1 and CDR2 from the germline V gene are SGDLS and YYNGEE. The trim removed 2 bases at V and 4 bases at J, leaving 1 base unmatched. The CDR3 runs 15 residues. The CDR3 DNA follows: TGTGCCAGCAGCGTGGGACTAGCGGGGCCAGATACGCAGTATTTT. It yields the protein CASSVGLAGPDTQYF.

The V and J genes are TRBV9 and TRBJ2-2, with 9 bases matching TRBD1. The CDR3 length is 14 residues. Germline assignment: CDR1 SGDLS and CDR2 YYNGEE. Losses at the gene ends were 2 bases for V and 5 bases for J; bases not matched to a gene: 1. The CDR3 bases are TGTGCCAGCAGCGTCGGACAGGGGACCGGGGAGCTGTTTTTT. This sequence encodes CASSVGQGTGELFF.

The genes are TRBV6-1 and TRBJ2-7, with D unresolved. The CDR3 extends over 18 amino acids. CDR1 is MNHNS and CDR2 is SASEGT in the germline V gene. Trimming stripped 1 base from V and 2 bases from J, with 21 bases between. This CDR3 is CASSEGLVWAVRTYEQYF. The CDR3 coding sequence is TGTGCCAGCAGTGAAGGATTGGTATGGGCAGTGAGAACCTACGAGCAGTACTTC.

The V call is TRBV28, the J call TRBJ2-3; perhaps TRBD2 as D (6 bases). Trimming cost V 4 bases and J 1 base, with 12 bases left between them. The germline V gene encodes CDR1 MDHEN and CDR2 SYDVKM. The CDR3 has 15 amino acids. The CDR3 here is CASSSSGTGTDTQYF. The CDR3 nucleotides read TGTGCCAGCAGTTCTTCCGGGACTGGCACAGATACGCAGTATTTT.

The chain couples TRBV27 to TRBJ2-5, with D perhaps TRBD1 (5 bases). This CDR3 has 13 amino acids. Germline assignment: CDR1 MNHEY and CDR2 SMNVEV (reference sequence). Trimming cost V 6 bases and J 4 bases, with 12 bases left between them. CDR3 nucleotide sequence: TGTGCCAGCAGAGCAGGGTTCCCAGAGACCCAGTACTTC. Protein product: CASRAGFPETQYF.

The chain is built from TRBV15 and TRBJ1-4; no reliable D call. The CDR3 spans 16 residues. V was trimmed by 0 bases and J by 0 bases, leaving 8 bases between them. Germline V gene data show CDR1 as LNHNV and CDR2 as YYDKDF (reference sequence). The CDR3 spells CATSRDPGATNEKLFF. The DNA of the CDR3 is TGTGCCACCAGCAGAGATCCGGGAGCAACTAATGAAAAACTGTTTTTT.

J is TRBJ2-5 and V is TRBV30; D is uncertain. Trimming took 0 bases from V and 1 from J, leaving 6 bases between them. In germline, CDR1 is GTSNPN, CDR2 SVGIG (reference sequence). The CDR3 loop spans 13 amino acids. The CDR3 DNA reads TGTGCCTGGAGTGTTTGGCTCCAAGAGACCCAGTACTTC. It specifies CAWSVWLQETQYF.

The V gene is TRBV19, the J gene TRBJ2-1, with TRBD2 matching over 12 bases. Germline V CDR1 and CDR2: LNHDA, SQIVND (reference sequence). The CDR3 is made up of 17 amino acids. Trimming at V came to 5 bases and at J to 3 bases, leaving 8 bases not matched to a gene. The CDR3 DNA is TGTGCCAGTAGTGGGCTAGCGGGGGGGTTCTTCTACAATGAGCAGTTCTTC. Translated, it gives CASSGLAGGFFYNEQFF. Drawing the rest from reference TRBV19 and TRBJ2-1, the complete variable domain is DGGITQSPKYLFRKEGQNVTLSCEQNLNHDAMYWYRQDPGQGLRLIYYSQIVNDFQKGDIAEGYSVSREKKESFPLTVTSAQKNPTAFYLCASSGLAGGFFYNEQFFGPGTRLTVL.

This chain links TRBV5-1 with TRBJ2-2; D is unresolved. The CDR3 covers 13 residues. The V end was cut by 5 bases, the J end by 2 bases, with 7 bases between. Germline CDR1 is SGHRS and CDR2 is YFSETQ. The CDR3 protein is CASSRTNTGELFF. The CDR3 coding sequence is TGCGCCAGCAGTCGAACTAACACCGGGGAGCTGTTTTTT.

The chain has TRBV6-2 or TRBV6-3 and TRBJ2-3, with TRBD2 matching 8 bases. The V gene's germline CDR1 is MNHEY and CDR2 SVGEGT. The CDR3 spans 18 residues. With 6 bases clipped from V and 0 bases from J, the junction kept 14 bases outside the gene matches. For the CDR3, the DNA is TGTGCCAGCAGACCTTTAGCGGGGCCGTCTCATAGCACAGATACGCAGTATTTT. It is translated as CASRPLAGPSHSTDTQYF.

This chain uses TRBV6-1 with TRBJ1-2; the D is unclear. This CDR3 region has 14 residues. The germline CDR1 and CDR2 sequences are MNHNS and SASEGT. V gave up 0 bases and J gave up 4 bases, with 9 bases separating them. CDR3 amino acids: CASSEATETYGYTF. In DNA form, the CDR3 reads TGTGCCAGCAGTGAAGCAACGGAGACCTATGGCTACACCTTC.

The sample holds many counts of this clone. Other DNA sequences in this sample translate to the same CDR3. This sequence joins TRBV7-6 and TRBJ2-7; 9 bases are a match to TRBD1. The CDR3 is made up of 14 amino acids. Looked up from germline, CDR1 is SGHVS and CDR2 is FNYEAQ. Trimming cost V 5 bases and J 3 bases; bases outside gene matches: 5. CDR3 protein: CASSQGQGGYEQYF. CDR3 sequence (DNA): TGTGCCAGCAGCCAGGGACAGGGCGGCTACGAGCAGTACTTC.

The chain combines TRBV3-1 (or the pseudogene TRBV3-2) with TRBJ1-1; weak D call: TRBD1 (5 bases). Germline-derived CDR1 and CDR2 are LGHDT and YNNKEL (reference sequence). The germline V and J ends were trimmed by 0 bases and 1 base, with 9 bases remaining between them. The CDR3 length is 15 residues. CDR3 nucleotide sequence: TGTGCCAGCAGCCAAGACTCGGGGGGGAACACTGAAGCTTTCTTT. The encoded protein is CASSQDSGGNTEAFF.

V usage is TRBV23-1 and J usage is TRBJ2-3; 9 bases agree with TRBD1. TRBV23-1 is an ORF, with its function uncertain. The CDR3 sequence is 16 residues long. J lost 2 bases, V lost 3 bases, and 6 bases had no gene match. The CDR3 DNA reads TGCGCCAGCAGTCAGATCGGGACAGGGCCCACAGATACGCAGTATTTT. Translation: CASSQIGTGPTDTQYF.